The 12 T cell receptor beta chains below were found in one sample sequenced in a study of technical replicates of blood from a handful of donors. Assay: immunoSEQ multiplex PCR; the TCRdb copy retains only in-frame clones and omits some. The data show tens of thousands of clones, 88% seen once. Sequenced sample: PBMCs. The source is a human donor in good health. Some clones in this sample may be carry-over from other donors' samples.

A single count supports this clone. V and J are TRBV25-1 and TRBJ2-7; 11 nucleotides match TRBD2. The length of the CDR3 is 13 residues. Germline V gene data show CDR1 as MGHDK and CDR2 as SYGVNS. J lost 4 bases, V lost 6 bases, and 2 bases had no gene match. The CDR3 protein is CASRTSGSYEQYF. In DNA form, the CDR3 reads TGTGCCAGCAGAACTAGCGGGAGTTACGAGCAGTACTTC.

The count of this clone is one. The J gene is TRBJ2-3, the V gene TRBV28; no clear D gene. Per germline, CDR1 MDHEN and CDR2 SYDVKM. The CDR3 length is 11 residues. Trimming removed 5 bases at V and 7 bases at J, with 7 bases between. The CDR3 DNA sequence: TGTGCCAGCAGTCCGCGGAATACGCAGTATTTT. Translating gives CASSPRNTQYF.

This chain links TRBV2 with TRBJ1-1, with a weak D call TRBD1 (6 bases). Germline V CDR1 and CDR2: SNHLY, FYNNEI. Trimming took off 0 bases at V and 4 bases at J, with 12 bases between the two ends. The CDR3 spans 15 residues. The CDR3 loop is CASSEARGGLTEAFF. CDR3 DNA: TGTGCCAGCAGTGAAGCGCGGGGGGGGCTCACTGAAGCTTTCTTT.

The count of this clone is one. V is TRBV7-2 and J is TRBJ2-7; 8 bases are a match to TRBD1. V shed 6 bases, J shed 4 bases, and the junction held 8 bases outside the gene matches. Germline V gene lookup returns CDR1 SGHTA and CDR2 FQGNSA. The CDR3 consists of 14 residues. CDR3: CASRIQGAVYEQYF. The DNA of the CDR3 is TGTGCCAGCAGAATCCAGGGGGCCGTGTACGAGCAGTACTTC.

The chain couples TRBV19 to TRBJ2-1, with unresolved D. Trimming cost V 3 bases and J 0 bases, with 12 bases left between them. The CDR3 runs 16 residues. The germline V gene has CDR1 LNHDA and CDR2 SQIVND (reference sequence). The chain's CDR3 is CASSILVAVSYNEQFF. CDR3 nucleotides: TGTGCCAGTAGTATCTTGGTAGCAGTCTCCTACAATGAGCAGTTCTTC. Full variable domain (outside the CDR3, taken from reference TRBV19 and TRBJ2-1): DGGITQSPKYLFRKEGQNVTLSCEQNLNHDAMYWYRQDPGQGLRLIYYSQIVNDFQKGDIAEGYSVSREKKESFPLTVTSAQKNPTAFYLCASSILVAVSYNEQFFGPGTRLTVL.

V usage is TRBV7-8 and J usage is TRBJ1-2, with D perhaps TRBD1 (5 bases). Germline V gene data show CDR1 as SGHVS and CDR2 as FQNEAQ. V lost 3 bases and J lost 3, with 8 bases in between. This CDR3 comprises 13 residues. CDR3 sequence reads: CASSFGGDYGYTF. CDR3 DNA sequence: TGTGCCAGCAGCTTTGGGGGGGACTATGGCTACACCTTC.

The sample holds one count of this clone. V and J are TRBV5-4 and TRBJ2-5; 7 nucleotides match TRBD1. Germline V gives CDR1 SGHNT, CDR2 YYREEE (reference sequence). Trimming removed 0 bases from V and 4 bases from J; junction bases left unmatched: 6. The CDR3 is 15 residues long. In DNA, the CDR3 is TGTGCCAGCAGCTTGGGTGTAGGGGGCGGAGAGACCCAGTACTTC. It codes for CASSLGVGGGETQYF.

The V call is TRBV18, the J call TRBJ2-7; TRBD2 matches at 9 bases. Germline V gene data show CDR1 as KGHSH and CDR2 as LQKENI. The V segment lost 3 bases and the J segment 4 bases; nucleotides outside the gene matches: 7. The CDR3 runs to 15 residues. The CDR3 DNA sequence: TGTGCCAGCTCACCCGCTAGCGGGAAGGCATACGAGCAGTACTTC. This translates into CASSPASGKAYEQYF.

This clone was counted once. The CDR3 here is CASSFEAGRTDTQYF. The CDR3 region has the DNA TGCGCCAGCAGCTTTGAAGCGGGACGCACAGATACGCAGTATTTT. The chain recombines TRBV5-1 with TRBJ2-3, with 7 bases that match TRBD2. Germline V gives CDR1 SGHRS, CDR2 YFSETQ. Germline trimming cut 2 bases from V and 1 base from J; bases unmatched to any gene: 4. This CDR3 has 15 amino acids.

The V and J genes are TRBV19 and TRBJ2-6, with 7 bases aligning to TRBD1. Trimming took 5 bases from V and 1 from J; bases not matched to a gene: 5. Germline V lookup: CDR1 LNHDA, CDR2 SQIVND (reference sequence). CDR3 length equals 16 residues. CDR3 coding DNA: TGTGCCAGTAGTCCGGAGACAGGGTCTGGGGCCAACGTCCTGACTTTC. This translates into CASSPETGSGANVLTF.

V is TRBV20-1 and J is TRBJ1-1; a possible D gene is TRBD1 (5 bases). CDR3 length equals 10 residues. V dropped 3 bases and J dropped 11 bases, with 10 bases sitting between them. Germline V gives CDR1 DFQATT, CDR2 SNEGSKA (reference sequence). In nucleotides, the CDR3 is TGCAGTGCTAGTCTTGGGGCGGCTTTCTTT. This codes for CSASLGAAFF.

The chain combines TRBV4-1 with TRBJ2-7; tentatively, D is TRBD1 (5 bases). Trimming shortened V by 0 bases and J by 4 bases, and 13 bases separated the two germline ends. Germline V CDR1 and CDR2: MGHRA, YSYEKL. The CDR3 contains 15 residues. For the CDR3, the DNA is TGCGCCAGCAGCCAAGATTTAGGGGAATATTACGAGCAGTACTTC. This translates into CASSQDLGEYYEQYF.